The 6 T cell receptor beta chains below all came from one sample that was sequenced in a study of T cell repertoires in cytomegalovirus infection. MiXCR was run by TCRdb on the reads, yielding one entry per CDR3 protein. The table has some 200,000 distinct CDR3 sequences, under 25% seen once; the top ten hold about 2.9%. Sequencing input: PBMCs. The receptors were gathered from a human donor in good health (CMV status not recorded). Some clones in this sample may be carry-over from other donors' samples.

V is TRBV29-1 and J is TRBJ2-1; unclear D gene. V lost 7 bases and J 6 bases, leaving 16 bases between the germline ends. The germline CDR1 and CDR2 sequences are SQVTM and ANQGSEA. The CDR3 runs to 13 residues. In DNA form, the CDR3 reads TGCAGCGCACTCTCCAGCTGGGTCAATGAGCAGTTCTTC. Amino acids: CSALSSWVNEQFF.

This clonotype has at least ten counts. The chain carries TRBV5-5 and TRBJ2-3, with a tentative D call TRBD1 (6 bases). Between the trimmed V and J ends, which lost 4 bases and 0 bases, there was a span of 15 bases. The CDR3 has 16 amino acids. Germline CDR1 SGHKS, CDR2 YYEKEE (reference sequence). The CDR3 here is CASSLLGRGSTDTQYF. CDR3 DNA: TGTGCCAGCAGCCTTTTGGGTAGGGGGAGCACAGATACGCAGTATTTT.

This clonotype was seen at least ten times. V is TRBV7-2 and J is TRBJ1-1; no firm D call. This CDR3 region has 15 residues. Germline assignment: CDR1 SGHTA and CDR2 FQGNSA. Trimming pared 5 bases from V and 4 bases from J, leaving 17 bases between. CDR3 coding DNA: TGTGCCAGCAGCCGACCTAGAGGCTCCGGCACTGAAGCTTTCTTT. Translated: CASSRPRGSGTEAFF.

This chain connects TRBV28 to TRBJ1-5; D perhaps matches TRBD1 (5 bases). This CDR3 has 16 residues. The V gene's germline CDR1 is MDHEN and CDR2 SYDVKM. V was pared by 7 bases and J by 2 bases, with 18 bases between. CDR3 sequence reads: CASKIRGSEGNQPQHF. In nucleotides, the CDR3 is TGTGCCAGCAAGATTCGGGGCAGTGAGGGCAATCAGCCCCAGCATTTT.

This clonotype has a count of ten or more. The rearrangement uses TRBV11-3 and TRBJ2-5; no clear D gene. Trimming removed 1 base at V and 1 base at J, with 4 bases between. CDR3 length equals 13 residues. Germline values: CDR1 SGHNT, CDR2 YENEEA. CDR3 sequence reads: CASSLVRQETQYF. The CDR3, as DNA: TGTGCCAGCAGCTTAGTCCGCCAAGAGACCCAGTACTTC.

The chain employs TRBV6-2 or TRBV6-3 and TRBJ2-1; D not resolved. V lost 2 bases, J lost 5 bases, and 10 bases lay in between. Germline loops: CDR1 MNHEY, CDR2 SVGEGT. CDR3 length equals 14 residues. CDR3 in amino acids: CASSYLTRNNEQFF. CDR3 sequence (DNA): TGTGCCAGCAGTTACCTTACGCGCAACAATGAGCAGTTCTTC.